These T cell receptor beta chains were read from a single sample in a study of cytomegalovirus exposure and HLA in healthy donors. Using immunoSEQ multiplex PCR, the repertoire was profiled, and TCRdb retains in-frame clones only, with some absent. The sample includes some 150,000 clones, 79% of them seen just once. Source material: PBMCs. Every receptor here comes from a woman between 40 and 50 years old in good health and CMV-seropositive. CDR3s include the opening cysteine and the closing phenylalanine or tryptophan. The D gene is left open where the match is weak. Size is omitted from some rows. Given values are once, few, many or a class for expanded clones.

j_call clone_size d_call v_call cdr3_aa cdr3_nt
TRBJ2-2 . . TRBV7-3 CASSTSAGAGAGELFF TGTGCCAGCAGCACCTCGGCTGGCGCAGGGGCCGGGGAGCTGTTTTTT
TRBJ1-2 . . TRBV7-2 CASVQGGSSYGYTF TGTGCCAGCGTACAGGGTGGTAGTAGCTATGGCTACACCTTC
TRBJ1-5 . . TRBV28 CASSLEGPAGGPQHF TGTGCCAGCAGTTTGGAGGGGCCCGCCGGGGGGCCCCAGCATTTT
TRBJ2-7 . TRBD2 TRBV28 CASRSTGGPTEQYF TGTGCCAGCAGATCTACGGGGGGGCCTACCGAGCAGTACTTC
TRBJ1-2 . TRBD1 TRBV9 CASSEAGGFDYGYTF TGTGCCAGCAGCGAAGCAGGGGGATTTGACTATGGCTACACCTTC
TRBJ2-3 . TRBD1 TRBV2 CASSDGQGKDTQYF TGTGCCAGCAGTGATGGACAGGGGAAAGATACGCAGTATTTT
TRBJ1-2 . . TRBV2 CATRLEVGYTF TGTGCCACCCGCTTAGAAGTTGGCTACACCTTC
TRBJ1-6 . . TRBV19 CASRDFSGGNSPLHF TGTGCCAGTAGGGACTTTTCGGGTGGGAATTCACCCCTCCACTTT
TRBJ2-2 . . TRBV27 CASSPRRYKNTGELFF TGTGCCAGCAGTCCCCGGCGGTACAAGAACACCGGGGAGCTGTTTTTT
TRBJ1-2 few . TRBV27 CASSFRGGSGYTF TGTGCCAGCAGTTTTAGGGGGGGTTCTGGCTACACCTTC
TRBJ1-2 . TRBD1 TRBV28 CASSLYTGGGYGYTF TGTGCCAGCAGTTTATATACAGGGGGCGGCTATGGCTACACCTTC
TRBJ1-4 once TRBD1 TRBV5-1 CASSLDSWRTGNDEKLFF TGCGCCAGCAGCTTGGATTCCTGGAGGACAGGGAACGATGAAAAACTGTTTTTT
TRBJ2-7 . . TRBV5-6 CASTRQQSFHEQYF TGTGCCAGCACACGACAACAGAGCTTCCACGAGCAGTACTTC
TRBJ2-4 . TRBD2 TRBV4-2 CASSQVERGDIQYF TGTGCCAGCAGCCAAGTCGAACGGGGGGACATTCAGTACTTC
TRBJ1-2 . . TRBV6-6 CASRPQGPYGYTF TGTGCCAGCAGACCACAGGGACCGTATGGCTACACCTTC
TRBJ1-2 . . TRBV7-9 CASSLSGYGYTF TGTGCCAGCAGCTTATCCGGCTATGGCTACACCTTC
TRBJ1-3 . . TRBV19 CASSILYGGSSGNTIYF TGTGCCAGTAGTATACTCTACGGCGGAAGCTCTGGAAACACCATATATTTT
TRBJ1-1 . . TRBV27 CASSLLGGYTEAFF TGTGCCAGCAGTCTACTCGGGGGGTACACTGAAGCTTTCTTT
TRBJ2-5 . TRBD2 TRBV7-9 CASTIGGETQYF TGTGCCAGCACGATCGGGGGGGAGACCCAGTACTTC
TRBJ1-1 few TRBD1 TRBV30 CACPGQGAPAFF TGTGCCTGCCCCGGACAGGGGGCGCCTGCTTTCTTT
TRBJ2-1 . TRBD2 TRBV5-1 CASSSQVVGRGGSNEQFF TGCGCCAGCAGCTCCCAAGTGGTGGGGCGGGGGGGTAGCAATGAGCAGTTCTTC
TRBJ1-4 . . TRBV5-5 CASRPTGNEKLFF TGTGCCAGCAGACCCACAGGGAATGAAAAACTGTTTTTT
TRBJ2-3 . . TRBV5-6 CASSLVAGQWGGTDTQYF TGTGCCAGCAGCTTGGTAGCAGGGCAGTGGGGGGGCACAGATACGCAGTATTTT
TRBJ1-4 . . TRBV5-1 CASSFALGGGNEKLFF TGCGCCAGCAGCTTTGCTTTGGGAGGGGGGAATGAAAAACTGTTTTTT
TRBJ2-2 . TRBD1 TRBV7-3 CASSPQGAGTGELFF TGTGCCAGCAGCCCACAGGGGGCGGGAACCGGGGAGCTGTTTTTT
TRBJ2-3 . TRBD1 TRBV10-3 CAISESGYVGTGGTDTQYF TGTGCCATCAGTGAGTCGGGTTACGTCGGGACAGGGGGCACAGATACGCAGTATTTT
TRBJ2-1 few TRBD1 TRBV18 CASSPGQYYNEQFF TGTGCCAGCTCACCGGGACAGTATTACAATGAGCAGTTCTTC
TRBJ2-2 . TRBD2 TRBV5-1 CASSWGGSNTGELFF TGCGCCAGCAGCTGGGGGGGGTCGAACACCGGGGAGCTGTTTTTT
TRBJ1-3 . TRBD1 TRBV5-5 CASRQDPGQSSGNTIYF TGTGCCAGCAGACAAGACCCGGGACAGAGCTCTGGAAACACCATATATTTT
TRBJ2-1 . TRBD2 TRBV7-3 CASSLMLGGGRNEQFF TGTGCCAGCAGCTTGATGTTGGGCGGGGGGCGTAATGAGCAGTTCTTC
TRBJ2-7 . TRBD1 TRBV2 CASNPGTGMGSYEQYF TGTGCCAGCAACCCCGGGACAGGGATGGGCTCCTACGAGCAGTACTTC
TRBJ1-5 . . TRBV2 CASSYGGVSNQPQHF TGTGCCAGCAGTTATGGCGGAGTTAGCAATCAGCCCCAGCATTTT
TRBJ1-3 . . TRBV5-5 CASSRYSGNTIYF TGTGCCAGCAGTCGGTACTCTGGAAACACCATATATTTT
TRBJ1-5 . . TRBV6-5 CASSYIGGGHQPQHF TGTGCCAGCAGTTATATTGGCGGGGGTCATCAGCCCCAGCATTTT
TRBJ2-1 . . TRBV5-1 CASSLGGEHNEQFF TGCGCCAGCAGCTTGGGGGGGGAACACAATGAGCAGTTCTTC
TRBJ1-2 . . TRBV6-6 CASSPLQGPRDGYTF TGTGCCAGCAGTCCCCTACAGGGACCGCGAGATGGCTACACCTTC
TRBJ2-7 few TRBD1 TRBV5-6 CASSFRGTGNYEQYF TGTGCCAGCAGCTTCCGAGGGACAGGGAACTACGAGCAGTACTTC
TRBJ1-2 . . TRBV1 CTSSQDRSPGGSGYTF TGCACCAGCAGCCAAGATCGTTCCCCAGGGGGCTCTGGCTACACCTTC
TRBJ2-3 . TRBD2 TRBV18 CASSLSLAGKSDTQYF TGTGCCAGCTCACTATCACTAGCGGGAAAGTCAGATACGCAGTATTTT
TRBJ2-2 . . TRBV19 CASSSAGTRELFF TGTGCCAGTAGTTCGGCAGGGACACGGGAGCTGTTTTTT
TRBJ2-2 . TRBD1 TRBV2 CASRGQENTGELFF TGTGCCAGTAGGGGACAGGAGAACACCGGGGAGCTGTTTTTT
TRBJ1-1 . . TRBV9 CASRDLTGVNTEAFF TGTGCCAGCAGAGACCTAACGGGGGTGAACACTGAAGCTTTCTTT
TRBJ2-2 . . TRBV6-5 CASRRTGNTGELFF TGTGCCAGCAGGAGAACAGGGAACACCGGGGAGCTGTTTTTT
TRBJ2-5 . . TRBV5-1 CASSSSGQGWYF TGCGCCAGCAGCTCGAGCGGGCAGGGTTGGTACTTC
TRBJ1-2 . TRBD1 TRBV28 CASSSRDRGFDYGYTF TGTGCCAGCAGTTCCCGGGACAGGGGATTTGACTATGGCTACACCTTC
TRBJ1-1 . TRBD1 TRBV5-6 CASSADRGGTEAFF TGTGCCAGCAGCGCAGACAGGGGAGGCACTGAAGCTTTCTTT
TRBJ1-5 . . TRBV5-1 CASSLTGQNNQPQHF TGCGCCAGCAGCTTGACTGGACAGAACAATCAGCCCCAGCATTTT
TRBJ1-2 . TRBD1 TRBV6-5 CASRQGSRYGYTF TGTGCCAGCCGACAGGGGAGCAGGTATGGCTACACCTTC
TRBJ2-4 few . TRBV30 CAWSTGENIQYF TGTGCCTGGAGCACGGGGGAAAACATTCAGTACTTC
TRBJ1-2 . . TRBV19 CASSIAWIGDGGYTF TGTGCCAGTAGTATTGCGTGGATAGGGGATGGTGGCTACACCTTC